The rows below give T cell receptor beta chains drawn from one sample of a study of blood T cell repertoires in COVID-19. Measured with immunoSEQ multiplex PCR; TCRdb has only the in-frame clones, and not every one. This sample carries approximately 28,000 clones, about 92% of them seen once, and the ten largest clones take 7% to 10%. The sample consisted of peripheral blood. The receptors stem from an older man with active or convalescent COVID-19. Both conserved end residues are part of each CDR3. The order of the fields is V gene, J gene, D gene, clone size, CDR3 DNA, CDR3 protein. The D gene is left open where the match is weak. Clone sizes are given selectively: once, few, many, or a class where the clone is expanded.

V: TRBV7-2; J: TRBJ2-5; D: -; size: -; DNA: TGTGCCAGCAGCTTAGCGCGGACAGTACGGCGAGAGACCCAGTACTTC; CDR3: CASSLARTVRRETQYF
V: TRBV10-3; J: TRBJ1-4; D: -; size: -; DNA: TGTGCCATCAGTGAGTCCTACAGGGAAAAACTGTTTTTT; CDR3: CAISESYREKLFF
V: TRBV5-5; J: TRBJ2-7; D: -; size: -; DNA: TGTGCCAGCAGCTTGGCGGCGGGGGCAGGGCCCTACGAGCAGTACTTC; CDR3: CASSLAAGAGPYEQYF
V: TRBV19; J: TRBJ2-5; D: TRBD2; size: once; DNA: TGTGCCAGTAGTATAGATCACGCGGGAGGCGAGACCCAGTACTTC; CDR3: CASSIDHAGGETQYF
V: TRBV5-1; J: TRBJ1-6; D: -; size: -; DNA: TGCGCCAGCAGCCCGGGTTCATGGGATTCACCCCTCCACTTT; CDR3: CASSPGSWDSPLHF
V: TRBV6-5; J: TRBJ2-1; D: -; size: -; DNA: TGTGCCAGCAGTTACTCCGAGGGAGCGTACAATGAGCAGTTCTTC; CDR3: CASSYSEGAYNEQFF
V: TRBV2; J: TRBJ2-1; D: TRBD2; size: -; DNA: TGTGCCAGCAGTCGGCCTCTAGCGGGAGGGCCGAGTGAGCAGTTCTTC; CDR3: CASSRPLAGGPSEQFF
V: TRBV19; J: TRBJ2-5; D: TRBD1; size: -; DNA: TGTGCCAGTAGGAAGACCGGGACAGGGGGACGAGAGACCCAGTACTTC; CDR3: CASRKTGTGGRETQYF
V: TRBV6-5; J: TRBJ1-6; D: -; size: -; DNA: TGTGCCAGCAGTTACTCCGGGCAGGGAAATTCACCCCTCCACTTT; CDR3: CASSYSGQGNSPLHF
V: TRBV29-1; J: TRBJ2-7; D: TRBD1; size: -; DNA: TGCAGCGCTCGGGGACAGGGGGCTGGTGAGCAGTACTTC; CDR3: CSARGQGAGEQYF
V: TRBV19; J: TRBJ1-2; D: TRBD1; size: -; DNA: TGTGCCAGTAGTATAACAGGGGGCGTCTATGGCTACACCTTC; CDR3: CASSITGGVYGYTF
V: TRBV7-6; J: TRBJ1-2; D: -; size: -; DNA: TGTGCCAGCAGCCGATTCGGGGATAAAACCTTC; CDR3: CASSRFGDKTF
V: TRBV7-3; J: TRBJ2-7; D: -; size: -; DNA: TGTGCCAGCGGGATTAACTTGGGGGGCGAGCAGTACTTC; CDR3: CASGINLGGEQYF
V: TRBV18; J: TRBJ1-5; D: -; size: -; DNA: TGTGCCAGCTCACCCTCGAGTGGCGGGTCTCAGCCCCAGCATTTT; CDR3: CASSPSSGGSQPQHF
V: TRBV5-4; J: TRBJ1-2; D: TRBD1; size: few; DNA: TGTGCCAGCAGCTCGGGACAGTTAAACTATGGCTACACCTTC; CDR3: CASSSGQLNYGYTF
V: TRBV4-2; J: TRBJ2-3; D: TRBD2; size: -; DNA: TGTGCCAGCAGCCAAGCCTCGGGACTAGCCGCAGATACGCAGTATTTT; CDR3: CASSQASGLAADTQYF
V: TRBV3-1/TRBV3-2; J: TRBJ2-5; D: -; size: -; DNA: TGTGCCAGCAGCCAAGATAATCGCCGGGGGTACCAAGAGACCCAGTACTTC; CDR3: CASSQDNRRGYQETQYF
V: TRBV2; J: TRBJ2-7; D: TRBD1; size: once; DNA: TGTGCCAGCAGCCGCGGGGGACAGGGCTACGAGCAGTACTTC; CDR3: CASSRGGQGYEQYF
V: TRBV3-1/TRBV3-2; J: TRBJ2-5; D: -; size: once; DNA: TGTGCCAGCAGCCAAGATGGAGGCAGACAAGAGACCCAGTACTTC; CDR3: CASSQDGGRQETQYF
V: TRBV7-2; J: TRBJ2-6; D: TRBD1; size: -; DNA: TGTGCCAGCAGCCAGACAGGGTCTGGGGCCAACGTCCTGACTTTC; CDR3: CASSQTGSGANVLTF
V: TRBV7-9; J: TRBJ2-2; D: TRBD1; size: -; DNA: TGTGCCAGCAGCACCCCGGACAGGAGTACCGGGGAGCTGTTTTTT; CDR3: CASSTPDRSTGELFF
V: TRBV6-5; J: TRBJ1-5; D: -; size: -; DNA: TGTGCCAGCAGCCCAGGGGTGCGTCAGCCCCAGCATTTT; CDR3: CASSPGVRQPQHF
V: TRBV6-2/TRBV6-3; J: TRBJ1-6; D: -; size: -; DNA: TGTGCCAGCAGTAACGGACAGAATTCACCCCTCCACTTT; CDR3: CASSNGQNSPLHF
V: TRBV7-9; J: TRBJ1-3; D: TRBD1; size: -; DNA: TGTGCCAGCAGCAAGCGGACAGGCAATGGAAACACCATATATTTT; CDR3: CASSKRTGNGNTIYF
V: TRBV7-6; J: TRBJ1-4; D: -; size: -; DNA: TGTGCCAGCAGCAGCCAGGGTTTGTCTCGTGAAAAACTGTTTTTT; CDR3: CASSSQGLSREKLFF
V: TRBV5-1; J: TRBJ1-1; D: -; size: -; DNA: TGCGCCAGCAGCTTGTTAGGGGATACTGAAGCTTTCTTT; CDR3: CASSLLGDTEAFF
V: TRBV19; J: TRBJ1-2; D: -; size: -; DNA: TGTGCCAGTAGCGTCACCCAGGCACCCGCTAACTATGGCTACACCTTC; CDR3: CASSVTQAPANYGYTF
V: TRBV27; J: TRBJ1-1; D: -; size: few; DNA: TGTGCCAGCAGCTATGGGGGAGGTACTGAAGCTTTCTTT; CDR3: CASSYGGGTEAFF
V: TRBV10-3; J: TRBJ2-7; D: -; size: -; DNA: TGTGCCATCAGTCCAACACGGGACTCTCTCTCCTACGAGCAGTACTTC; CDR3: CAISPTRDSLSYEQYF
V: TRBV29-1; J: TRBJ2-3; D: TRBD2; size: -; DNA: TGCAGCGTTGAAGGGACTAGCGGGAGTAGCACAGATACGCAGTATTTT; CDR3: CSVEGTSGSSTDTQYF
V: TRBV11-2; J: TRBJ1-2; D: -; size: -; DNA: TGTGCCAGCAGCTTAGACCCGGGCTATGGCTACACCTTC; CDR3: CASSLDPGYGYTF
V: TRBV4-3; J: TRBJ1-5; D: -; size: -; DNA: TGCGCCAGCAGCCAAGAAGCTCAGGGGACTCAGCCCCAGCATTTT; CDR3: CASSQEAQGTQPQHF
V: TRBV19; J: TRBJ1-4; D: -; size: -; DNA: TGTGCCAGTAGTAAGGGGACTGGCAATGAAAAACTGTTTTTT; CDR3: CASSKGTGNEKLFF
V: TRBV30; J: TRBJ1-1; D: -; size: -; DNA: TGTGCCTGGAGTGTAGTTAAGAGGACTTTTGGGGACACTGAAGCTTTCTTT; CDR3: CAWSVVKRTFGDTEAFF
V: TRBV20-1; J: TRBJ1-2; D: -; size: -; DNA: TGCAGTGCTTGGGGGGGAAGCGAGGGCACCTTC; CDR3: CSAWGGSEGTF
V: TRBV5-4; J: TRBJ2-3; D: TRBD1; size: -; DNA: TGTGCCAGCAGCTTGGGACAGGGACACACAGATACGCAGTATTTT; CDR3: CASSLGQGHTDTQYF
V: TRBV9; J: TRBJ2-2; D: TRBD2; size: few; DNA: TGTGCCAGCAGTGGTAGCGGGGGTAGCACCGGGGAGCTGTTTTTT; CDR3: CASSGSGGSTGELFF
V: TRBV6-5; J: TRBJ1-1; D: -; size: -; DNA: TGTGCCAGCAGTCGGCGGGAGGTCAACACTGAAGCTTTCTTT; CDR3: CASSRREVNTEAFF
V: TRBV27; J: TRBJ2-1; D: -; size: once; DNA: TGTGCCAGCAGTTTAGTGTGGCCCTACAATGAGCAGTTCTTC; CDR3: CASSLVWPYNEQFF
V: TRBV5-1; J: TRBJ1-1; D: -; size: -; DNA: TGCGCCAGCAGCGGGGGGACGGGAGGGAACACTGAAGCTTTCTTT; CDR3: CASSGGTGGNTEAFF
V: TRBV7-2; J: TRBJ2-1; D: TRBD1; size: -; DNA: TGTGCCAGCAGCCGACAGGGAGACCAGGAGCAGTTCTTC; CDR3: CASSRQGDQEQFF
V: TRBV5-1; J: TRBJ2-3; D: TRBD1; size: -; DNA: TGCGCCAGCAGCGGGGGACAGGGGACAGATACGCAGTATTTT; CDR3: CASSGGQGTDTQYF
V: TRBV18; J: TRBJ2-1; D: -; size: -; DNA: TGTGCCAGCTCACCAAGGCGGGACCCCTACAATGAGCAGTTCTTC; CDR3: CASSPRRDPYNEQFF
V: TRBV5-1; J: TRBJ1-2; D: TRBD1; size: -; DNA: TGCGCCAGCCAGGCCGGGACAGGCACCTATGGCTACACCTTC; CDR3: CASQAGTGTYGYTF
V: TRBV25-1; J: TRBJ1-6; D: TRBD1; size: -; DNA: TGTGCCAGCAGTGAGACAGGGTTCAATTCACCCCTCCACTTT; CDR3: CASSETGFNSPLHF
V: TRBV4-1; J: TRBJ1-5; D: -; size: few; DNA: TGCGCCAGCAGCCAAGATATAAGGGTAGCGGGCAATCAGCCCCAGCATTTT; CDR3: CASSQDIRVAGNQPQHF
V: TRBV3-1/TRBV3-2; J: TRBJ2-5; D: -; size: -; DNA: TGTGCCAGCAGCCAAGTCAGGGGACGGAAGACCCAGTACTTC; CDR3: CASSQVRGRKTQYF
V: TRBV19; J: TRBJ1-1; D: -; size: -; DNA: TGTGCCAGTAGTATCCCCTTTGGCACGATGAACACTGAAGCTTTCTTT; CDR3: CASSIPFGTMNTEAFF
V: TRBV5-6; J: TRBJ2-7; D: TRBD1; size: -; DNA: TGTGCCAGCAGCCCGTGGACAGGGAGCTCCTACGAGCAGTACTTC; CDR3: CASSPWTGSSYEQYF
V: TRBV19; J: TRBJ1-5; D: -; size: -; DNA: TGTGCCAGTAGTAAAATTCTTTCTAGTAGCAATCAGCCCCAGCATTTT; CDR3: CASSKILSSSNQPQHF
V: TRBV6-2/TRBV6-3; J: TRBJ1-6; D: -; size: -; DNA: TGTGCCAGCAGTCGGACAGTCTTCTATAATTCACCCCTCCACTTT; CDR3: CASSRTVFYNSPLHF
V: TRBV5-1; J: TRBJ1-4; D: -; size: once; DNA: TGCGCCAGCAGCTTGGGACGCAGCGTTAATGAAAAACTGTTTTTT; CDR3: CASSLGRSVNEKLFF
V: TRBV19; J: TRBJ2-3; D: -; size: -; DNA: TGTGCCAGTAGTCCCGGGGTACCAGATACGCAGTATTTT; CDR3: CASSPGVPDTQYF
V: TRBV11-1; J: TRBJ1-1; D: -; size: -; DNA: TGTGCCAGCAGCTCTGGACAGAACACTGAAGCTTTCTTT; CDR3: CASSSGQNTEAFF
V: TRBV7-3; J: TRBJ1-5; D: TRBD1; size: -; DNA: TGTGCCAGCAGCTTAAACAGGGGAAGCGGACAGCCCCAGCATTTT; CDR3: CASSLNRGSGQPQHF
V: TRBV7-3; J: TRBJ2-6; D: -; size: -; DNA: TGTGCCAGCAGCGGAGGGGGCGCCGTAACTGGGGCCAACGTCCTGACTTTC; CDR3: CASSGGGAVTGANVLTF
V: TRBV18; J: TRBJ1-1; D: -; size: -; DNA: TGTGCCAGCTCACCCCCGGGGGTAACTGAAGCTTTCTTT; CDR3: CASSPPGVTEAFF
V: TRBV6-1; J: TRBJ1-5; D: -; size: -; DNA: TGTGCCAGCAGTGAAGCTAGACAGAGCCATAGCAATCAGCCCCAGCATTTT; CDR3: CASSEARQSHSNQPQHF
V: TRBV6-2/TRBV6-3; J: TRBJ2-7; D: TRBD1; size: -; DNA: TGTGCCAGCAGTTACAGGCCCGGGACAGGCCTCTCCTACGAGCAGTACTTC; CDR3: CASSYRPGTGLSYEQYF
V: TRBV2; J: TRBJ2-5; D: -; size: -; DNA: TGTGCCAGCAGTGAAGCCCGGGCAGCTTCGGGGGAGACCCAGTACTTC; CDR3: CASSEARAASGETQYF